Presented here are 21 T cell receptor beta chains from one specimen sequenced in a study of cytomegalovirus exposure and HLA in healthy donors. Both 60 Vbeta primers and 13 Jbeta primers went into the PCR. Only in-frame clones appear in the TCRdb table, and some are missing; sequencing was by immunoSEQ multiplex PCR. The sample contains some 130,000 clones, roughly four fifths of which appear only once. Sequencing was performed on PBMCs. The origin of the receptors is a boy between 10 and 17 years old in good health and CMV-seronegative.

The chain combines TRBV30 with TRBJ2-1; D unresolved. Germline-derived CDR1 and CDR2 are GTSNPN and SVGIG (reference sequence). The length of the CDR3 is 12 residues. The V and J ends lost 6 bases and 4 bases respectively, with 10 bases between them. CDR3 coding DNA: TGTGCCTGTTCCCCGGGTTACAATGAGCAGTTCTTC. Translation: CACSPGYNEQFF.

The chain uses TRBV4-1 and TRBJ2-4; 7 bases agree with TRBD1. This CDR3 comprises 13 residues. CDR1 and CDR2 (germline): MGHRA, YSYEKL. V lost 4 bases to trimming and J lost 6 bases; unmatched junction nucleotides: 3. CDR3 sequence (DNA): TGCGCCAGCAGCCCTCGGGACAGAAACATTCAGTACTTC. It is translated as CASSPRDRNIQYF.

The chain carries TRBV7-8 and TRBJ2-7; TRBD2 aligns across 7 bases. V shed 2 bases, J shed 3 bases, and the junction held 13 bases outside the gene matches. This CDR3 is 17 amino acids long. Germline assignment: CDR1 SGHVS and CDR2 FQNEAQ. The CDR3 here is CASSLREVTGGGYEQYF. For the CDR3, the DNA is TGTGCCAGCAGCTTAAGGGAGGTGACTGGGGGGGGCTACGAGCAGTACTTC.

V is TRBV9 and J is TRBJ2-4; maybe TRBD1 (5 bases). Trimming cost V 4 bases and J 7 bases, with 21 bases left between them. This CDR3 spans 16 amino acids. CDR1 and CDR2 from the germline V gene are SGDLS and YYNGEE. DNA of the CDR3: TGTGCCAGCAGCTCGTCCGCCAGCGTAGGGGCGAACATTCAGTACTTC. Its translation: CASSSSASVGANIQYF.

The chain employs TRBV7-9 and TRBJ1-2, with 7 bases lining up with TRBD1. CDR3 length: 13 amino acids. V trimming: 5 bases; J trimming: 7 bases; junction bases outside the gene matches: 7. CDR1 and CDR2 (germline): SEHNR, FQNEAQ (reference sequence). The CDR3: CASSIGQDSGYTF. The DNA for the CDR3 is TGTGCCAGCAGCATAGGACAGGACTCTGGCTACACCTTC. Using reference TRBV7-9 and TRBJ1-2 for the parts outside the CDR3, the full variable domain is DTGVSQNPRHKITKRGQNVTFRCDPISEHNRLYWYRQTLGQGPEFLTYFQNEAQLEKSRLLSDRFSAERPKGSFSTLEIQRTEQGDSAMYLCASSIGQDSGYTFGSGTRLTVV.

This clone was seen a few times. This chain uses TRBV29-1 with TRBJ2-5; 7 positions agree with TRBD2. The CDR3 consists of 12 residues. V dropped 7 bases and J dropped 1; count of bases not matched to a gene: 3. Looked up from germline, CDR1 is SQVTM and CDR2 is ANQGSEA. The CDR3 DNA reads TGCAGCGGCGGACTAGTCCAAGAGACCCAGTACTTC. Amino acids: CSGGLVQETQYF.

This clone occurred once. CDR3 nucleotides: TGTGCCAGTTATGAGCGGGGATCCACAGATACGCAGTATTTT. It specifies CASYERGSTDTQYF. The chain has TRBV2 and TRBJ2-3; 7 nucleotides agree with TRBD2. The CDR3 is 14 amino acids. Germline values: CDR1 SNHLY, CDR2 FYNNEI. Trimming at V came to 9 bases and at J to 2 bases, leaving 8 bases not matched to a gene.

The chain recombines TRBV7-9 with TRBJ2-7; TRBD1 agrees at 8 bases. The length of the CDR3 is 14 residues. Germline CDR1 and CDR2: SEHNR and FQNEAQ (reference sequence). Trimming removed 4 bases from V and 4 bases from J; junction bases left unmatched: 6. The CDR3 region has the DNA TGTGCCAGCAGCTCCCGGGACAGGACGTACGAGCAGTACTTC. This sequence encodes CASSSRDRTYEQYF.

The chain couples TRBV28 to TRBJ1-4; 7 positions match TRBD1. CDR1 and CDR2 (germline): MDHEN, SYDVKM. The CDR3 sequence is 16 residues long. V was pared by 6 bases and J by 0 bases, with 7 bases of the junction left unmatched. The CDR3 sequence is CASRTDRAPTNEKLFF. The DNA for the CDR3 is TGTGCCAGCAGAACCGACAGGGCCCCAACTAATGAAAAACTGTTTTTT.

V gene TRBV27 combines with J gene TRBJ1-1; D possibly corresponds to TRBD1 (5 bases). The CDR3 consists of 13 residues. V lost 2 bases, J lost 3 bases, and 7 bases lay in between. CDR1 is MNHEY and CDR2 is SMNVEV in the germline V gene (reference sequence). CDR3 amino acids: CASSLLGHTEAFF. The CDR3 region has the DNA TGTGCCAGCAGTTTACTGGGGCACACTGAAGCTTTCTTT.

The table lists this clone with a few counts. The V call is TRBV2, the J call TRBJ1-5; TRBD1 aligns across 9 bases. V lost 2 bases to trimming and J lost 3 bases; unmatched junction nucleotides: 5. This CDR3 is built from 16 residues. The germline V gene has CDR1 SNHLY and CDR2 FYNNEI. CDR3 sequence reads: CASSEWGTGINQPQHF. As DNA, the CDR3 is TGTGCCAGCAGTGAATGGGGGACAGGGATCAATCAGCCCCAGCATTTT.

This clone was counted between two and nine times. The chain has TRBV30 and TRBJ2-6, with D maybe TRBD2 (6 bases). V lost 1 base and J 0 bases, leaving 10 bases between the germline ends. The CDR3 sequence is 16 residues long. Germline loops: CDR1 GTSNPN, CDR2 SVGIG (reference sequence). The chain's CDR3 is CAWSGGIDSGANVLTF. The CDR3 DNA follows: TGTGCCTGGAGTGGCGGGATCGACTCTGGGGCCAACGTCCTGACTTTC.

The V and J genes are TRBV4-2 and TRBJ1-3; no clear D. CDR1 and CDR2 (germline): LGHNA, YNFKEQ. Trimming pared 1 base from V and 2 bases from J, leaving 6 bases between. This CDR3 is 14 amino acids long. The CDR3 protein is CASSQAVAGNTIYF. Written as DNA, the CDR3 is TGTGCCAGCAGCCAAGCAGTGGCTGGAAACACCATATATTTT.

This rearrangement joins TRBV2 to TRBJ1-2, with D unresolved. CDR1 is SNHLY, CDR2 FYNNEI, per germline. This CDR3 has 16 residues. V shed 4 bases and J shed 8 bases, with 23 bases lying between them. CDR3 region: CASSVHFGVQDKGYTF. The CDR3 region has the DNA TGTGCCAGCAGTGTTCATTTTGGCGTCCAGGATAAAGGCTACACCTTC.

The chain uses TRBV4-1 and TRBJ2-1; 10 nucleotides line up with TRBD2. The CDR3 sequence is 18 residues long. The germline gives CDR1 MGHRA, CDR2 YSYEKL. V trimming: 1 base; J trimming: 9 bases; junction bases outside the gene matches: 15. CDR3 coding DNA: TGCGCCAGCAGCCAAGCTGGGGTATTGATAGCGGGAGGAGGTGAGCAGTTCTTC. Amino acid sequence: CASSQAGVLIAGGGEQFF.

The chain uses TRBV2 and TRBJ2-1; 10 bases align to TRBD2. Per germline, CDR1 SNHLY and CDR2 FYNNEI. The CDR3 spans 14 residues. V lost 5 bases, J lost 7 bases, and 5 bases stayed unmatched. CDR3 DNA: TGTGCCAGCAGTCTGGGACTAGCGTCAAATGAGCAGTTCTTC. Encoded protein: CASSLGLASNEQFF.

The V and J genes are TRBV7-6 and TRBJ2-7, with D uncertain. The length of the CDR3 is 13 residues. V dropped 1 base and J dropped 0 bases, with 4 bases sitting between them. The germline V gene encodes CDR1 SGHVS and CDR2 FNYEAQ. CDR3 bases: TGTGCCAGCAGCTTAGGGGCCTCCTACGAGCAGTACTTC. Its translation: CASSLGASYEQYF.

The gene calls are TRBV5-1 and TRBJ2-1; D is perhaps TRBD2 (5 bases). The CDR3 has 13 residues. Germline V CDR1 and CDR2: SGHRS, YFSETQ. Trimming took 6 bases from V and 3 from J, leaving 10 bases between them. The CDR3 nucleotides are TGCGCCAGCAAAGCGGAGCGCTACAATGAGCAGTTCTTC. Protein product: CASKAERYNEQFF.

The rearrangement joins TRBV7-9 to TRBJ2-7; D is ambiguous. V was trimmed by 1 base and J by 3 bases, leaving 10 bases between them. The CDR3 totals 14 residues. Germline V gives CDR1 SEHNR, CDR2 FQNEAQ (reference sequence). CDR3 sequence (DNA): TGTGCCAGCAGCTTAGGGGCAGCAAACTACGAGCAGTACTTC. Protein sequence: CASSLGAANYEQYF.

The chain recombines TRBV7-7 with TRBJ2-5; D may be TRBD2 (6 bases). The V gene's germline CDR1 is SSHAT and CDR2 FNYEAQ (reference sequence). V was clipped by 1 base and J by 1 base, with 10 bases between them. The CDR3 spans 15 residues. As DNA, the CDR3 is TGTGCCAGCAGCTTAGGCCCGGGGGTCCAAGAGACCCAGTACTTC. It codes for CASSLGPGVQETQYF. Full variable domain (rest looked up from reference TRBV7-7 and TRBJ2-5): GAGVSQSPRYKVTKRGQDVTLRCDPISSHATLYWYQQALGQGPEFLTYFNYEAQPDKSGLPSDRFSAERPEGSISTLTIQRTEQRDSAMYRCASSLGPGVQETQYFGPGTRLLVL.

This chain links TRBV5-1 with TRBJ2-5; 10 bases fit TRBD1. Germline V gene data show CDR1 as SGHRS and CDR2 as YFSETQ. V lost 4 bases to trimming and J lost 5 bases; unmatched junction nucleotides: 8. This CDR3 spans 15 amino acids. The chain's CDR3 is CASSRQGAGGETQYF. CDR3 sequence (DNA): TGCGCCAGCAGCCGACAGGGGGCCGGGGGCGAGACCCAGTACTTC. Full variable domain (outside the CDR3, taken from reference TRBV5-1 and TRBJ2-5): KAGVTQTPRYLIKTRGQQVTLSCSPISGHRSVSWYQQTPGQGLQFLFEYFSETQRNKGNFPGRFSGRQFSNSRSEMNVSTLELGDSALYLCASSRQGAGGETQYFGPGTRLLVL.